This T cell receptor beta chain is drawn from a study of blood T cell repertoires in COVID-19 (dated by TCRdb to 2020 to 2022). Broadly, across the study: Collaborator samples came from the United States, Italy and Spain and covered acute and convalescent phases of COVID-19. The material from the prospective study consisted of cDNA or gDNA derived from T cells, B-cell-depleted T cells, or PBMCs. Subjects who had been exposed to COVID-19, were actively infected with it, or had recovered from it provided the deeply sampled blood TCRbeta repertoires that made up the dataset. The repertoires were made available in a free public database intended to serve as a resource for research on the immune response to SARS-CoV-2. The samples were drawn from the first 160 participants of the ongoing ImmuneRACE study and from under 1,500 subjects provided by 6 global collaborators. A de-identified subject ID, COVID-19 status, age in years and sex were almost always included in the sample metadata. Where HLA class I and class II types were available, the types were taken from metadata supplied by the sample provider, not from assay-based typing.

Relative to germline, V is 3 bases shorter and J is 5 bases shorter, with 13 bases between their ends. CDR1 is given as MDHEN and CDR2 as SYDVKM, both from the germline V gene. The CDR3 has 15 amino acids, counting the end cysteine and phenylalanine. CDR3 DNA is the only sequence kept; it has 45 bases, read in frame from the first base. TCRbeta CDR3 regions were amplified from genomic DNA by means of the immunoSEQ Assay, a bias-controlled multiplex PCR. On the study's bioinformatics: The number of nucleated cells in each sample was estimated from the amplification of reference gene primers within the assay. Sequence reads were collapsed and filtered to measure the absolute abundance of every unique TCRbeta CDR3 rearrangement. Productive Simpson clonality was computed per sample as the square root of Simpson's diversity index over productive rearrangements. Here the immuneACCESS table is served through TCRdb, limited to in-frame sequences with V and J called. Missing clones are a known gap in these copies; in checked studies unresolved V genes cover under half, and the rest lacks a known reason. V and J calls and clone size follow that table, whereas D and trimming were derived from the DNA. The sample includes about 140,000 clones, with around four fifths observed a single time. The ten most abundant clones make up approximately 11% of the sample.

A second Seattle source provided samples from volunteer blood donors who had recovered from COVID-19. Each collaborating institution followed its own protocols to collect whole blood in K2EDTA tubes. For TCRbeta analysis, collaborator samples were shipped as frozen whole blood, as isolated PBMCs, or as DNA extracted from either sample type. General conclusions and limits of the study: The quantity of clinical and demographic metadata differed by source and by participant and was supplied without curation.

This clone turned up a few times. Its antigen specificity is not known. No qualities accompany the bases; no much larger clone lies one base away. Source material: peripheral blood. The chain is encoded by TRBV28 joined to TRBJ2-2; TRBD2 is perhaps the D gene, given 5 matching bases. The clonotype originates from a man in his sixties who had recovered from COVID-19. The sequence in DNA is TGTGCCAGCAGTTTCCACGGACTGGGAACCGGGGAGCTGTTTTTT. It encodes CASSFHGLGTGELFF.